Sequencing of this T cell receptor (beta chain) was carried out in a study of breast tumors, draining lymph nodes, adjacent tissues. Overall study findings and caveats: That most tumor T cells come from lymph nodes remained unproven. Compared with basal-like, luminal-like tumors shared significantly more repertoire with nontumor tissue. Most tumor T cells seemingly derive from lymph node, then expand in tumor. Tumor TCR diversity was below lymph nodes but above nontumor tissue.

V lost 4 bases and J lost 1, with 20 bases in between. In germline, CDR1 is PRHDT, CDR2 FYEKMQ (reference sequence). This CDR3 is 17 amino acids long. In this sample, this clonotype turned up many times. Its specificity is unknown. TCRdb reprocessed the multiplex PCR reads via MiXCR and lists one record per CDR3 protein. Here the sample spans tens of thousands of distinct CDR3 sequences, roughly 30% being singletons. Breast cancer patients provided tissue from their axillary draining lymph nodes. The clonotype was recovered from a female donor with breast cancer. Some clones in this sample may be carry-over from other donors' samples. The sequencing sample was made of axillary lymph node tissue. V is TRBV13 and J is TRBJ2-7; D may correspond to TRBD1 or TRBD2 (5 bases each). CDR3 region: CASSSSTGTDYSYEQYF. As DNA, the CDR3 is TGTGCCAGCAGCTCCTCAACCGGGACGGATTATTCCTACGAGCAGTACTTC.